This TCR beta chain derives from a study of cytomegalovirus exposure and HLA in healthy donors. Study-wide context: A previous analysis identified around 120 million unique TCR beta sequences derived from some 170 million T cells.

Concerning this clone: Antigen: not known.

Germline V gene data show CDR1 as SGDLS and CDR2 as YYNGEE. V dropped 4 bases and J dropped 4; count of bases not matched to a gene: 11. This CDR3 is 15 amino acids long. It was with 60 Vbeta and 13 Jbeta primers that the PCR ran. The repertoire was sequenced with immunoSEQ multiplex PCR; TCRdb's copy has only in-frame clones and lacks some. The sample yields 100,000 to 150,000 clones, less than 85% seen once. Study results and limitations: Certain indistinguishable V segments, among them TRBV6-2 and TRBV6-3, were excluded. Fewer N-insertions (relative to the approximately 700-donor mean) were reportedly seen in an Asian-associated ancestry cluster in a later analysis.

The TCR was taken from a man aged 18 to 29 in good health and CMV-seropositive. The chain links TRBV9 to TRBJ2-7; 7 bases are a match to TRBD2. The sample taken for sequencing was PBMCs. The CDR3 nucleotides are TGTGCCAGCAGCCCCATTGGGGGGGTCGTTTACGAGCAGTACTTC. Its protein is CASSPIGGVVYEQYF.